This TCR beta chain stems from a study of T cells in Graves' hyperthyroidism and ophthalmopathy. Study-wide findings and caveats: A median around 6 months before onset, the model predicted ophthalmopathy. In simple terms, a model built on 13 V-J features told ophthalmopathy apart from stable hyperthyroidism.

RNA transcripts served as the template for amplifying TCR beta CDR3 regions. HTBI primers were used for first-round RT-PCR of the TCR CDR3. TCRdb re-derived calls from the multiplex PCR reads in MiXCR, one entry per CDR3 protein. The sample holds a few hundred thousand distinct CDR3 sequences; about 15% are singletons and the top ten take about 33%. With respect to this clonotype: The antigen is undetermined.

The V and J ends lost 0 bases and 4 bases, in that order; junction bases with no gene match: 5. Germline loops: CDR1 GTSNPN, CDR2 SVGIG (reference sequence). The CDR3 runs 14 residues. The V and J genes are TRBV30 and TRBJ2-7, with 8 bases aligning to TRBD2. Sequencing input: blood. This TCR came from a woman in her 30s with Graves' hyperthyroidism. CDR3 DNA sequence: TGTGCCTGGAGTGTACTAGCGGAACCTTACGAGCAGTACTTC. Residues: CAWSVLAEPYEQYF.